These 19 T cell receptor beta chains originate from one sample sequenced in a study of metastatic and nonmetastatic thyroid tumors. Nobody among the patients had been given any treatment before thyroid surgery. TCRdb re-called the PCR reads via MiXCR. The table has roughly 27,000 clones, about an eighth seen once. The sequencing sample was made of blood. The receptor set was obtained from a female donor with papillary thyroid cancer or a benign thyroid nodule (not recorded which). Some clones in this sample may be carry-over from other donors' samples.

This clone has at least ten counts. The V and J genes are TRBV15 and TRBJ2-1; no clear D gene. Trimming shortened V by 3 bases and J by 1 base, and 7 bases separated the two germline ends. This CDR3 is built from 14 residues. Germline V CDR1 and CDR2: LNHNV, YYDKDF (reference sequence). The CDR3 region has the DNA TGTGCCACCAGCAGCGCGGATTCCTACAATGAGCAGTTCTTC. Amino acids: CATSSADSYNEQFF.

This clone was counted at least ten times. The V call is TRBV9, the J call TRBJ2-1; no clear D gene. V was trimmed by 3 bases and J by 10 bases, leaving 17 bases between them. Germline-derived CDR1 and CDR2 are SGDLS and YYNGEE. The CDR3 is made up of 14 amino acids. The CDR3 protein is CASSGSTPNMEQFF. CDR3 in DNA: TGTGCCAGCAGCGGTTCGACTCCCAATATGGAGCAGTTCTTC.

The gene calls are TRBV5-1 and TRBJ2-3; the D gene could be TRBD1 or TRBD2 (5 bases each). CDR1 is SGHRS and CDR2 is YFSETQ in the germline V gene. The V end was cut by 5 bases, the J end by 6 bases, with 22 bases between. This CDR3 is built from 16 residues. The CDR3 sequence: CASSPMRGMGLDTQYF. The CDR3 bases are TGCGCCAGCAGTCCGATGAGGGGTATGGGTTTGGATACGCAGTATTTT.

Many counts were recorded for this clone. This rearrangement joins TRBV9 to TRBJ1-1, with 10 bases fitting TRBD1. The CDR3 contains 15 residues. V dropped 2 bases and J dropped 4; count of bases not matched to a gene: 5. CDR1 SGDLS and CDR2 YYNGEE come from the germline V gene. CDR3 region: CASSVTGGASTEAFF. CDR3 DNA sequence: TGTGCCAGCAGCGTGACAGGGGGCGCAAGCACTGAAGCTTTCTTT.

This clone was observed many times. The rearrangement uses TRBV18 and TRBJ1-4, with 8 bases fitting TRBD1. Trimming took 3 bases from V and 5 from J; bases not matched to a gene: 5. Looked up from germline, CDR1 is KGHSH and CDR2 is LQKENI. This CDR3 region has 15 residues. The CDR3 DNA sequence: TGTGCCAGCTCACCCCGGACAGGGACAAATGAAAAACTGTTTTTT. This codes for CASSPRTGTNEKLFF.

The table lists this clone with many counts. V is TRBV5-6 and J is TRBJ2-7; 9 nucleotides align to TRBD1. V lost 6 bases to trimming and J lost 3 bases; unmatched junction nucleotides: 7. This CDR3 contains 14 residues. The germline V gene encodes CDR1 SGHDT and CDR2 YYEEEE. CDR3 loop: CASNLGQGSYEQYF. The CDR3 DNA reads TGTGCCAGCAACCTGGGACAGGGTAGCTACGAGCAGTACTTC.

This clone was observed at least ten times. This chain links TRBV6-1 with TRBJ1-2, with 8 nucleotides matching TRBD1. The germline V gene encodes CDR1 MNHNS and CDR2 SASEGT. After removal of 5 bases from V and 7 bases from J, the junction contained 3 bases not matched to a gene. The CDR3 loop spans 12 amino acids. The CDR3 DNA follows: TGTGCCAGCAGTCACGACAGGGGTGGCTACACCTTC. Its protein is CASSHDRGGYTF.

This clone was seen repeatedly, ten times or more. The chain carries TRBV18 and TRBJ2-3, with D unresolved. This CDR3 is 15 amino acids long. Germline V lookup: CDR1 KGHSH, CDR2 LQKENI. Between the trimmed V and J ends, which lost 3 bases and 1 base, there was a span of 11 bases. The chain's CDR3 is CASSPSGRRTDTQYF. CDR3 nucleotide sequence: TGTGCCAGCTCACCCAGTGGCAGACGCACAGATACGCAGTATTTT.

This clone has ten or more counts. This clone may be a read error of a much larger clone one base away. The CDR3 region is CSARTLGGWYSPLHF. DNA of the CDR3: TGCAGTGCTAGAACCCTTGGGGGGTGGTATTCACCCCTCCACTTT. The chain joins TRBV20-1 to TRBJ1-6; D possibly corresponds to TRBD1 (5 bases). The length of the CDR3 is 15 residues. The germline V gene has CDR1 DFQATT and CDR2 SNEGSKA (reference sequence). Trimming left V 2 bases short and J 8 bases short, with 16 bases between.

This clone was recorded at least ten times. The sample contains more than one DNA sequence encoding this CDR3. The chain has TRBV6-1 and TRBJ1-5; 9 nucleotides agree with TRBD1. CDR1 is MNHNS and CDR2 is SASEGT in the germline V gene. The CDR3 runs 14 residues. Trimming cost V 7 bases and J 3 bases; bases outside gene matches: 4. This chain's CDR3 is CASNRGRVNQPQHF. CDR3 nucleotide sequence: TGTGCCAGCAACAGGGGGCGCGTCAATCAGCCCCAGCATTTT.

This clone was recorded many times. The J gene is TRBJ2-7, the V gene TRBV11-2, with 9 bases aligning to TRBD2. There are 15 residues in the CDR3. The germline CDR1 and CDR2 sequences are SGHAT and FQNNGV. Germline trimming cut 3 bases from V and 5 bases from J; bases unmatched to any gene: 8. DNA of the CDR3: TGTGCCAGCAGCTTTCGTAGCGGGAGTCATGACGAGCAGTACTTC. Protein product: CASSFRSGSHDEQYF.

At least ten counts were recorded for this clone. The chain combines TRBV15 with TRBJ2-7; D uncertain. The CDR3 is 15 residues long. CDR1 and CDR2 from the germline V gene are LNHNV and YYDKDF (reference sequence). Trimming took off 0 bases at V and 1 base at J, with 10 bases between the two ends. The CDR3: CATSRDNARSYEQYF. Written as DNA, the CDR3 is TGTGCCACCAGCAGAGATAACGCCAGGTCCTACGAGCAGTACTTC. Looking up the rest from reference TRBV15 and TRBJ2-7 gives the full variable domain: DAMVIQNPRYQVTQFGKPVTLSCSQTLNHNVMYWYQQKSSQAPKLLFHYYDKDFNNEADTPDNFQSRRPNTSFCFLDIRSPGLGDTAMYLCATSRDNARSYEQYFGPGTRLTVT.

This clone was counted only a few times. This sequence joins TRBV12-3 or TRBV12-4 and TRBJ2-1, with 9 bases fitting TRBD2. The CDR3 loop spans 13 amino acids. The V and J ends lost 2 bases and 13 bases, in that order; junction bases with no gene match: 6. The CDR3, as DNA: TGTGCCAGCAGTTTAATTGCGGGGGGGCATCAGTTCTTC. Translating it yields CASSLIAGGHQFF.

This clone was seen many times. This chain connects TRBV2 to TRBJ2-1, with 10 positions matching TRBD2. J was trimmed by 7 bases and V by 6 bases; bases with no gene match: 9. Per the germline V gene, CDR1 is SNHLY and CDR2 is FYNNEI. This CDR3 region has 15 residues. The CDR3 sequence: CASSPSGRARNEQFF. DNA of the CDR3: TGTGCCAGCAGCCCGAGCGGGAGGGCCCGAAATGAGCAGTTCTTC. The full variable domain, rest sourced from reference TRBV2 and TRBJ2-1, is EPEVTQTPSHQVTQMGQEVILRCVPISNHLYFYWYRQILGQKVEFLVSFYNNEISEKSEIFDDQFSVERPDGSNFTLKIRSTKLEDSAMYFCASSPSGRARNEQFFGPGTRLTVL.

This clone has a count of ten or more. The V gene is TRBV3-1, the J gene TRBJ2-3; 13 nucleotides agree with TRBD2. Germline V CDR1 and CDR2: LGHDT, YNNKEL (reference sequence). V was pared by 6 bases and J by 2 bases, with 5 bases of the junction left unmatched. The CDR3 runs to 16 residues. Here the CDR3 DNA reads TGTGCCAGCAGGGGACTAGCGGGAAAGGACACAGATACGCAGTATTTT. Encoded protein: CASRGLAGKDTDTQYF.

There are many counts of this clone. The CDR3, as DNA: TGTGCCAGTAGTCCACGAGGACAGGGGGTCACTGAAGCTTTCTTT. It specifies CASSPRGQGVTEAFF. J is TRBJ1-1 and V is TRBV19, with 10 bases fitting TRBD1. CDR3 length equals 15 residues. V lost 5 bases and J lost 4; bases outside the gene matches: 7. The germline V gene encodes CDR1 LNHDA and CDR2 SQIVND (reference sequence).

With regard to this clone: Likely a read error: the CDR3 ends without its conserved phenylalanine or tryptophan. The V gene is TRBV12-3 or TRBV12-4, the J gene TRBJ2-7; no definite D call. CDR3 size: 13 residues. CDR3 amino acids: CSISLRMYYEQYL. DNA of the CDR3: TGTTCCATCAGTTTGCGGATGTACTACGAGCAGTACTTA.

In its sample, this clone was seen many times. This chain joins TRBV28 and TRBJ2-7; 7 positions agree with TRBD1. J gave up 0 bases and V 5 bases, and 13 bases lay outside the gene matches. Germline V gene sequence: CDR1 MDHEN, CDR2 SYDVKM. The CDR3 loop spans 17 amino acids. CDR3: CASSPSQDRPISYEQYF. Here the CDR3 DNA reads TGTGCCAGCAGTCCTTCTCAGGACAGGCCCATCTCCTACGAGCAGTACTTC. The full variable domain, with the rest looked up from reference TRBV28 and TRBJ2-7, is DVKVTQSSRYLVKRTGEKVFLECVQDMDHENMFWYRQDPGLGLRLIYFSYDVKMKEKGDIPEGYSVSREKKERFSLILESASTNQTSMYLCASSPSQDRPISYEQYFGPGTRLTVT.

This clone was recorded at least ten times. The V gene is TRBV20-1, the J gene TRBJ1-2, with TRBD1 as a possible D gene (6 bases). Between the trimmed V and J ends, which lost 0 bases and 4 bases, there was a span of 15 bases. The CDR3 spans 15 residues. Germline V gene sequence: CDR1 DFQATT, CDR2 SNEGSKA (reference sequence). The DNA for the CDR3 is TGCAGTGCTAGAGATCCCAGGGGTTGGGGCTATGGCTACACCTTC. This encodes CSARDPRGWGYGYTF.